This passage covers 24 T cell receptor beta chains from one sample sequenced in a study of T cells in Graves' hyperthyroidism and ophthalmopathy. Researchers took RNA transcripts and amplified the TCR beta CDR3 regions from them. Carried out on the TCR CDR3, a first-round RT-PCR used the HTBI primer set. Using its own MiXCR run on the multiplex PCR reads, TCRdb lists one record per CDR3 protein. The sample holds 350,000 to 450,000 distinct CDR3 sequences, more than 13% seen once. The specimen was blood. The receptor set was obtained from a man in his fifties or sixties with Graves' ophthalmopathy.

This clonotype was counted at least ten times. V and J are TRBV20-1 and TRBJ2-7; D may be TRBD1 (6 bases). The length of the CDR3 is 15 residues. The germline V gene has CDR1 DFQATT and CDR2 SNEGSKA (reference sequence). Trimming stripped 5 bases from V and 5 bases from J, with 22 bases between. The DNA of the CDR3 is TGCAGTGCTGGACAGTTTGGCCAGGGGATCAACGAGCAGTACTTC. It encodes CSAGQFGQGINEQYF.

CDR3 nucleotides: TGTGCCACTAAGGGCTTGGGGTTTTCATACAATGAGCAGTTCTTC. Translating gives CATKGLGFSYNEQFF. This chain connects TRBV19 to TRBJ2-1; D ambiguous. CDR3 length equals 15 residues. V was trimmed by 10 bases and J by 4 bases, leaving 20 bases between them. Per the germline V gene, CDR1 is LNHDA and CDR2 is SQIVND (reference sequence).

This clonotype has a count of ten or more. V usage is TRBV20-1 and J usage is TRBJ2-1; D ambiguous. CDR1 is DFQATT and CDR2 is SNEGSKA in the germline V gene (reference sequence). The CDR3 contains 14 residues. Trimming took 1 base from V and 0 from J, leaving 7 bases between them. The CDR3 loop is CSARAAHSYNEQFF. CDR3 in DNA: TGCAGTGCTAGAGCGGCGCACTCCTACAATGAGCAGTTCTTC.

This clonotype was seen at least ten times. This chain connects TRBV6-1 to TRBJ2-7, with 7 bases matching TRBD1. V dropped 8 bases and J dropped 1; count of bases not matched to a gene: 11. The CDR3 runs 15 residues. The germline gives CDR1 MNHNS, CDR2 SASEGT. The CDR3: CASSYTGAKSYEQYF. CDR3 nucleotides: TGTGCCAGCTCTTATACAGGGGCAAAATCCTACGAGCAGTACTTC.

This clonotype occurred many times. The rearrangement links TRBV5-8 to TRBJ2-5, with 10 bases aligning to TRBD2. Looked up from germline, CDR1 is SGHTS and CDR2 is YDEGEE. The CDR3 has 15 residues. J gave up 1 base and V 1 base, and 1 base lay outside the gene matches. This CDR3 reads CASSLTSGIQETQYF. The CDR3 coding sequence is TGTGCCAGCAGCTTGACTAGCGGGATCCAAGAGACCCAGTACTTC.

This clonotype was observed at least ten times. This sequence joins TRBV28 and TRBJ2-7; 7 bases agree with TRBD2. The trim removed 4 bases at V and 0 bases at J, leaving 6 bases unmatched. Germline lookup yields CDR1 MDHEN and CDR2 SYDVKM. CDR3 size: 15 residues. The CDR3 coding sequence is TGTGCCAGCAGTTCCCCGTGGGAGGGCTCCTACGAGCAGTACTTC. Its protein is CASSSPWEGSYEQYF.

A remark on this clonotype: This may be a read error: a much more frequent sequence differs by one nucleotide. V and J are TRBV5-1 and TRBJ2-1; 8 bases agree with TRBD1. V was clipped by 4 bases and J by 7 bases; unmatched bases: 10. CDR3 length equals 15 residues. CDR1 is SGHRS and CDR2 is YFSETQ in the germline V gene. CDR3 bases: TGCGCCAGCAGCGGAACAGGGGGAGCTTGGAATGAGCAGTTCTTC. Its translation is CASSGTGGAWNEQFF.

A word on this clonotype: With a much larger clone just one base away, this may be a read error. CDR3 sequence: CSAAQGASVAGNEQYF. CDR3 bases: TGCAGTGCAGCACAGGGGGCATCGGTGGCCGGCAATGAGCAGTACTTC. This chain connects TRBV20-1 to TRBJ2-1; 9 bases line up with TRBD1. TRBJ2-7 matches the DNA end more closely, so the J call is doubtful. The CDR3 has 16 amino acids. Germline lookup yields CDR1 DFQATT and CDR2 SNEGSKA (reference sequence).

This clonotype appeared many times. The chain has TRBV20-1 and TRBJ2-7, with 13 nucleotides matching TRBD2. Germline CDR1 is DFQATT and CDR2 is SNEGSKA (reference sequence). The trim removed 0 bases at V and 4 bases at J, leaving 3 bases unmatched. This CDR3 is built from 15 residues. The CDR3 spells CSARDGTSGTYEQYF. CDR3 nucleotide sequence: TGCAGTGCTAGAGACGGGACTAGCGGGACTTACGAGCAGTACTTC.

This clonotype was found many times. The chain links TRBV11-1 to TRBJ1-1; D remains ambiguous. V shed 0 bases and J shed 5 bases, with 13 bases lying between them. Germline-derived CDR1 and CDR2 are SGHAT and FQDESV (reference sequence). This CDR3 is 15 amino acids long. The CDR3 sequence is CASSLAEGSRTEAFF. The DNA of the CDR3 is TGTGCCAGCAGCTTAGCGGAGGGCAGTCGGACTGAAGCTTTCTTT.

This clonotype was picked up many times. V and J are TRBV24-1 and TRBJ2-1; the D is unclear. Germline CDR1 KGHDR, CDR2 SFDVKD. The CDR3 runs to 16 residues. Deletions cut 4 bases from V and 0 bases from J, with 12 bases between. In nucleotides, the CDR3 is TGTGCCACCAGTGACTCAACCTTTGCCTCCTACAATGAGCAGTTCTTC. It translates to CATSDSTFASYNEQFF.

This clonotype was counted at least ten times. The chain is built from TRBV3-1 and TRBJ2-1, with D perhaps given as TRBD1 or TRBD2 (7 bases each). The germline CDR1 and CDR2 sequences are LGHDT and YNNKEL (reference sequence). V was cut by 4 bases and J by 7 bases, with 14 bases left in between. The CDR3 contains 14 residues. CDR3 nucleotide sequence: TGTGCCAGCAGCCGGGGAGGGGGCAAAAATGAGCAGTTCTTC. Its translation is CASSRGGGKNEQFF.

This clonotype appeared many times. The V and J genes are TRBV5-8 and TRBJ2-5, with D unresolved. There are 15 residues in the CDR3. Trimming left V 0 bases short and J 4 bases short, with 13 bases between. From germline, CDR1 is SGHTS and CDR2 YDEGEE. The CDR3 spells CASSLGVITGETQYF. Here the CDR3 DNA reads TGTGCCAGCAGCTTGGGGGTTATCACGGGAGAGACCCAGTACTTC.

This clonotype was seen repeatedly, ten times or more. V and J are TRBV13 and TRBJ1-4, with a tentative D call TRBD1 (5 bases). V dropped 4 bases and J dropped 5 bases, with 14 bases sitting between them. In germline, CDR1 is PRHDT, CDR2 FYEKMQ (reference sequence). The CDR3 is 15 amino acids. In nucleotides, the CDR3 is TGTGCCAGCAGCTCCGCTGACAGCGCCAATGAAAAACTGTTTTTT. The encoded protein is CASSSADSANEKLFF.

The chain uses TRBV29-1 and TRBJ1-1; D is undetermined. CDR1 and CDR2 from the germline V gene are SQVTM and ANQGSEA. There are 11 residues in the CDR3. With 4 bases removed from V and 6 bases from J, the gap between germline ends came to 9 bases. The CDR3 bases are TGCAGCGTTGTCCGGGATTCTGAAGCTTTCTTT. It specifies CSVVRDSEAFF.

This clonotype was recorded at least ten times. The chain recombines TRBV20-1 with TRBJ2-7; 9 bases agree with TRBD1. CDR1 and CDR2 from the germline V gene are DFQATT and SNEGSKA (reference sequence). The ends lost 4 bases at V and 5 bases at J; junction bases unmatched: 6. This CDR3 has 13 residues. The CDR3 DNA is TGCAGTGCTACCCCGGGACAGGGCCACGAGCAGTACTTC. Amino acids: CSATPGQGHEQYF.

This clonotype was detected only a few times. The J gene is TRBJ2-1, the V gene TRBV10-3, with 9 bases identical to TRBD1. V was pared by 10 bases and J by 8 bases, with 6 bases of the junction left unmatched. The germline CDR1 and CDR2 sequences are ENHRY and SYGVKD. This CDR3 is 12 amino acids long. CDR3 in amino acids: CATSDRGDEQFF. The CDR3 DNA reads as TGTGCCACCTCGGACAGGGGCGATGAGCAGTTCTTC.

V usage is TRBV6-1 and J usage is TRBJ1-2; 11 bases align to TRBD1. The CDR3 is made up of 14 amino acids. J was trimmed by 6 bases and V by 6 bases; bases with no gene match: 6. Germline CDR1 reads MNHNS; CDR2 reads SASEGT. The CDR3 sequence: CASRGTGGLDGYTF. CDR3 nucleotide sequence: TGTGCCAGCAGGGGGACAGGGGGTTTGGATGGCTACACCTTC.

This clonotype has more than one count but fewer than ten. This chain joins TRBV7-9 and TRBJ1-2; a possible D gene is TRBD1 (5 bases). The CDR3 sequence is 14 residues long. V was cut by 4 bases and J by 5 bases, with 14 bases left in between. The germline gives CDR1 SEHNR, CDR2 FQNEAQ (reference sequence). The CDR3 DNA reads TGTGCCAGCAGCTCATCCGGGACGGAATATGGCTACACCTTC. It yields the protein CASSSSGTEYGYTF. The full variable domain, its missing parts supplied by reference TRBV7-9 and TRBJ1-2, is DTGVSQNPRHKITKRGQNVTFRCDPISEHNRLYWYRQTLGQGPEFLTYFQNEAQLEKSRLLSDRFSAERPKGSFSTLEIQRTEQGDSAMYLCASSSSGTEYGYTFGSGTRLTVV.

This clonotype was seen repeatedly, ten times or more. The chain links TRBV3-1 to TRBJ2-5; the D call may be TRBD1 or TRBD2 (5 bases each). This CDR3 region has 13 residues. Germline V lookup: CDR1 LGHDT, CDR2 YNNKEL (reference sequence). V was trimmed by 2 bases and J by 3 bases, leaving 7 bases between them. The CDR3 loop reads CASSQRGEETQYF. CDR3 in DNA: TGTGCCAGCAGCCAAAGGGGAGAAGAGACCCAGTACTTC.

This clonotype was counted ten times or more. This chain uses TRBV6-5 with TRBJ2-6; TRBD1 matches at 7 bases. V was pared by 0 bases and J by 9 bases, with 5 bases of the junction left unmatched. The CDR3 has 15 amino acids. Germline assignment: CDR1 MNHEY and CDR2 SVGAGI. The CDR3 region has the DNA TGTGCCAGCAGTTACTCGACAGGGCCTTTCAACGTCCTGACTTTC. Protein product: CASSYSTGPFNVLTF.

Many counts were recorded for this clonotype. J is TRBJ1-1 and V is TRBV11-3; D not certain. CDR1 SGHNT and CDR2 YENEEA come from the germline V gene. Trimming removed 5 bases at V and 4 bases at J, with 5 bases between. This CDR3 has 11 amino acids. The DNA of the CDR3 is TGTGCCAGCAGCACGGGCACTGAAGCTTTCTTT. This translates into CASSTGTEAFF.

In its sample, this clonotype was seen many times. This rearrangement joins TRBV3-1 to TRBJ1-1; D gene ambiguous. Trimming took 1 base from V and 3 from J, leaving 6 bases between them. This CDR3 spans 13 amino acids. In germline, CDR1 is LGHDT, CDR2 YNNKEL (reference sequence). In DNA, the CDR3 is TGTGCCAGCAGCCAAGCGTATTACACTGAAGCTTTCTTT. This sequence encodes CASSQAYYTEAFF.

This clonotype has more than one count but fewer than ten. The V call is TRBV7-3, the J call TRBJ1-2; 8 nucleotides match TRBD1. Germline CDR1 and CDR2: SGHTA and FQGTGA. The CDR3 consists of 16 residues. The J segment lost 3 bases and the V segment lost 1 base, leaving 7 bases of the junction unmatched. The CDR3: CASSLNSAGGDYGYTF. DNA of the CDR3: TGTGCCAGCAGCTTAAACTCGGCAGGGGGCGACTATGGCTACACCTTC.